A single TCR beta chain is shown here with its context. These data come from a study of technical replicates of blood from a few donors. V shed 0 bases and J shed 5 bases, with 8 bases lying between them. CDR1 and CDR2 (germline): SGHDT, YYEEEE. This CDR3 comprises 13 residues. Assay: immunoSEQ multiplex PCR; the TCRdb copy retains only in-frame clones and omits some. The repertoire holds about 72,000 clones, with approximately 92% as singletons. J is TRBJ1-1 and V is TRBV5-6; no reliable D call. The clonotype comes from a human donor in good health. The sequenced material came from T cells isolated from PBMCs. This CDR3 reads CASSLVQVTEAFF. DNA for the CDR3: TGTGCCAGCAGCTTGGTGCAGGTTACTGAAGCTTTCTTT.